The clone carrying this T cell receptor beta chain was observed at least ten times. This record belongs to a study of regulatory T cells in long-lasting Graves disease. CDR3-region Arm-PCR and iRepertoire HTBI primers produced the TCR beta libraries. Each CDR3 protein is one row after TCRdb ran MiXCR on the multiplex PCR reads. The repertoire includes about 300,000 distinct CDR3 sequences, under 20% of them detected once, and about 39% sits in the top ten. V dropped 8 bases and J dropped 8; count of bases not matched to a gene: 10. Germline V gene lookup returns CDR1 SNHLY and CDR2 FYNNEI. This CDR3 is built from 13 residues. Time point in this sample: newly diagnosed GD, antithyroid drugs for less than 3 months. Researchers made the TCR library from RNA that was extracted from PBMCs. Those enrolled as patients came out of an endocrinology department in Xi'an, China.

This sequence joins TRBV2 and TRBJ1-2, with 8 positions matching TRBD1. The sequencing here drew on peripheral blood mononuclear cells (PBMCs), taken at new diagnosis, from a patient treated with antithyroid drugs. This TCR came from a female donor with Graves disease. CDR3 in amino acids: CASVDRAAKGYTF. The CDR3, as DNA: TGTGCCAGCGTGGACAGGGCCGCAAAGGGCTACACCTTC.